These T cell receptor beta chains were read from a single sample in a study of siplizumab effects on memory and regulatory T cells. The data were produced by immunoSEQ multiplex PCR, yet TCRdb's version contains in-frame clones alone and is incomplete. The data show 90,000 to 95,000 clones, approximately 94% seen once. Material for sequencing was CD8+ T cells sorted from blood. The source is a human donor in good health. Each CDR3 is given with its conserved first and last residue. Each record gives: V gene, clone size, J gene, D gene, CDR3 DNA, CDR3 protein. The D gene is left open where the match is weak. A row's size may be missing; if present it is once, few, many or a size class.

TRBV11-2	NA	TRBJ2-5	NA	TGTGCCAGCAGCTCCACGGCGGGAAAAGAGACCCAGTACTTC	CASSSTAGKETQYF
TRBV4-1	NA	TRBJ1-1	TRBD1	TGCGCCAGCAGCCAAGGGGACAGGGAGGAGACTGAAGCTTTCTTT	CASSQGDREETEAFF
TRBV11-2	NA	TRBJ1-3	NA	TGTGCCAGCAGCTTAGACAGGGGCACTGGAAACACCATATATTTT	CASSLDRGTGNTIYF
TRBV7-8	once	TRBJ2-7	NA	TGTGCCAGCAGCCCGGCGACCGGGGTCAGCTACGAGCAGTACTTC	CASSPATGVSYEQYF
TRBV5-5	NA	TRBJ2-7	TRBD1	TGTGCCAGCGGACCTGACAGGGTCTCCTACGAGCAGTACTTC	CASGPDRVSYEQYF
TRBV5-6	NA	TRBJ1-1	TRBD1	TGTGCCAGCAGCTTGGATCAGGGGGTGAACACTGAAGCTTTCTTT	CASSLDQGVNTEAFF
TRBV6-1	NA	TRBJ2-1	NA	TGTGCCAGCAGTGAACCTCAGTATGCTGAGCAGTTCTTC	CASSEPQYAEQFF
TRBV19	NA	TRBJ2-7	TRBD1	TGTGCCAGTAGCCCATGGGACAGCTCCTACGAGCAGTACTTC	CASSPWDSSYEQYF
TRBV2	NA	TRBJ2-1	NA	TGTGCCAGCAGTGAAGGCGAGGGGCTCGATGAGCAGTTCTTC	CASSEGEGLDEQFF
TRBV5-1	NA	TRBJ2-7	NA	TGCGCCAGCAGCTTGGGACAGCCTTCCTACGAGCAGTACTTC	CASSLGQPSYEQYF
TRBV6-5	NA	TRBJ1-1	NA	TGTGCCAGCAGTCCCTCAGGCACTGAAGCTTTCTTT	CASSPSGTEAFF
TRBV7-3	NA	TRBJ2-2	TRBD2	TGTGCCAGCAGCTTAGAGGGACTAGCGAGCACCGGGGAGCTGTTTTTT	CASSLEGLASTGELFF
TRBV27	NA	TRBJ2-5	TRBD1	TGTGCCAGCAGTTCGTTACCGGGACAGGGGCCGAGTGGAGAGACCCAGTACTTC	CASSSLPGQGPSGETQYF
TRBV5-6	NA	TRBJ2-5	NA	TGTGCCAGCAGCCAAGGCTGGGAGACCCAGTACTTC	CASSQGWETQYF
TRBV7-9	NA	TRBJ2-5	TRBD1	TGTGCCAGCAGCTTAGAACTAGGGGGCGAAGAGACCCAGTACTTC	CASSLELGGEETQYF
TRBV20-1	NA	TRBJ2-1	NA	TGCAGTGCAACACCTAGCAACGAGCAGTTCTTC	CSATPSNEQFF
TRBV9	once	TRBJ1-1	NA	TGTGCCAGCAGTGACAGACAGAACACTGAAGCTTTCTTT	CASSDRQNTEAFF
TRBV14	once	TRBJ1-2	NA	TGTGCCAGCAGCCAAGTGCTAAGGACAGACCTTAACTATGGCTACACCTTC	CASSQVLRTDLNYGYTF
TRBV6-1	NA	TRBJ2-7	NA	TGTGCCAGCAGTGAAGACCCGGACGAGCAGTACTTC	CASSEDPDEQYF
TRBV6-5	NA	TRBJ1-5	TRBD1	TGTGCCAGCAGGGAGACAGGGACGTATAGTCAGCCCCAGCATTTT	CASRETGTYSQPQHF
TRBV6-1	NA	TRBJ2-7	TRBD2	TGTGCCAGCAGTGTGGGTCCAGGGTCTAGCGGGGGCTCCTACGAGCAGTACTTC	CASSVGPGSSGGSYEQYF
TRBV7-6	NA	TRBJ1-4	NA	TGTGCCAGCAGCGGGGCAACTAATGAAAAACTGTTTTTT	CASSGATNEKLFF
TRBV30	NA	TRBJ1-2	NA	TGTGCCTGGAGAGGGCAGGGGTTTAACTATGGCTACACCTTC	CAWRGQGFNYGYTF
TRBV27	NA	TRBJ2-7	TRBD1	TGTGCCAGCAGTTCGGGACAGGGCTCCTACGAGCAGTACTTC	CASSSGQGSYEQYF
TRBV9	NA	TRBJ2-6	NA	TGTGCCAGCAGCTCCACCTGGGGATCTGGGGCCAACGTCCTGACTTTC	CASSSTWGSGANVLTF
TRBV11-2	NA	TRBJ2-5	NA	TGTGCCAGCAGCCCCGGCGCAGTCCAAGAGACCCAGTACTTC	CASSPGAVQETQYF
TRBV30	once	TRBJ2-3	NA	TGTGCCTGGAGTGTTGGGGGGCGACCCGATACGCAGTATTTT	CAWSVGGRPDTQYF
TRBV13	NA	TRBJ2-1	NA	TGTGCCAGCAGCTTAGGGTTTGGGGCCGGCTCCTACAATGAGCAGTTCTTC	CASSLGFGAGSYNEQFF
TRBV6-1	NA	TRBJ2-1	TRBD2	TGTGCCAGCAGTGAGTTGGTAGCGGGGGCCTTAGGTGAGCAGTTCTTC	CASSELVAGALGEQFF
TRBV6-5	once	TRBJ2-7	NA	TGTGCCAGCAGTTACTCGGTGGGAAACGAGCAGTACTTC	CASSYSVGNEQYF
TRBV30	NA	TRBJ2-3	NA	TGTGCCTGGAAGGGGGGTAGCACAGATACGCAGTATTTT	CAWKGGSTDTQYF
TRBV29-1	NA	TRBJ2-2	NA	TGCAGCGTCGAGGAAGGGAACACCGGGGAGCTGTTTTTT	CSVEEGNTGELFF
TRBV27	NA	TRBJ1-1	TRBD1	TGTGCCAGCAGTTTACAGGGGGCCCACACTGAAGCTTTCTTT	CASSLQGAHTEAFF
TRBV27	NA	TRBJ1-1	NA	TGTGCCAGCAGTCGAGGGATGAACACTGAAGCTTTCTTT	CASSRGMNTEAFF
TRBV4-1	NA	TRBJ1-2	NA	TGCGCCAGCAGCCAAGATGTGAGGGCAGCCGCTTCTAACTATGGCTACACCTTC	CASSQDVRAAASNYGYTF
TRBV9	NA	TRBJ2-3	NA	TGTGCCAGCAGCGGGGGGGGCCCAGATACGCAGTATTTT	CASSGGGPDTQYF